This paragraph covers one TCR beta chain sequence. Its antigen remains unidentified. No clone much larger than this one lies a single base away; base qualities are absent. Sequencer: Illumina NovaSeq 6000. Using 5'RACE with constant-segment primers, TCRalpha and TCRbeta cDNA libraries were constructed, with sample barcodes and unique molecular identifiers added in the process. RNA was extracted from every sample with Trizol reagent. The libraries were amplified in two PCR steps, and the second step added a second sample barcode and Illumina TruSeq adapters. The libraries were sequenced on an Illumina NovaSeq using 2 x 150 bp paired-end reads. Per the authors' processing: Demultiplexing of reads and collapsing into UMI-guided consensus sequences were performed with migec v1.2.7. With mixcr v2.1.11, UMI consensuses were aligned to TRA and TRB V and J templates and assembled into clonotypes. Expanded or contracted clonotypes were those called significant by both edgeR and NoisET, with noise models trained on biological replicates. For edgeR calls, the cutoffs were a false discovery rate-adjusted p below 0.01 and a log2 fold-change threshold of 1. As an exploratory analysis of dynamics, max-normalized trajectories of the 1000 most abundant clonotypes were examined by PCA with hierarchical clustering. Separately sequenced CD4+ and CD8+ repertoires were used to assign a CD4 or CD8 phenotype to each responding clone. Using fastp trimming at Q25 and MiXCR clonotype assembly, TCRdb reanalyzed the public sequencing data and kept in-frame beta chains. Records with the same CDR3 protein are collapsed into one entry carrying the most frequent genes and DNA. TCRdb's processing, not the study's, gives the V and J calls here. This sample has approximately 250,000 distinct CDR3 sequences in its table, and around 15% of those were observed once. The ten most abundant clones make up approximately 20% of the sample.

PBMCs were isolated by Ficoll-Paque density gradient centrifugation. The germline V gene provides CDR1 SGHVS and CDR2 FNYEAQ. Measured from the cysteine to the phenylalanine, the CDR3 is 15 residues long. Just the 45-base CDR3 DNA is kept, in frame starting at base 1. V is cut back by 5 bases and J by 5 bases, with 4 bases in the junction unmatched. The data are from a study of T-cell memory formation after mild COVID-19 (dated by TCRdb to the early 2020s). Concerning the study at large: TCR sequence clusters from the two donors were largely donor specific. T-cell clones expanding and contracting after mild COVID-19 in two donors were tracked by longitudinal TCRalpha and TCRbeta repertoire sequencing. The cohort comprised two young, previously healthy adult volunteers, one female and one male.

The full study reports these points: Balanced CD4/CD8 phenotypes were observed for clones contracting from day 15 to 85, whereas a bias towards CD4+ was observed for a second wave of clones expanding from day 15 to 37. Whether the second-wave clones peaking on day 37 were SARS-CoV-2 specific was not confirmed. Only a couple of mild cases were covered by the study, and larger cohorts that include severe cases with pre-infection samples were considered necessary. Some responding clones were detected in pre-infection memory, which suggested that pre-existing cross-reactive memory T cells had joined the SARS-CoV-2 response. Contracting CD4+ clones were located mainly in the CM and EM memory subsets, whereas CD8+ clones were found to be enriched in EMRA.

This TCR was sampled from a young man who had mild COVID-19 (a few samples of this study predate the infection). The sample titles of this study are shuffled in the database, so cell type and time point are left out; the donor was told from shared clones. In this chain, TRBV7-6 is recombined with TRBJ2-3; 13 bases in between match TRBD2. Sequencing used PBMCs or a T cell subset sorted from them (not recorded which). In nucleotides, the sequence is TGTGCCAGCAGCCCCGGGACTAGCGGGGAAGATACGCAGTATTTT. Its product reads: CASSPGTSGEDTQYF.